This T cell receptor beta chain was profiled in a study of T cell repertoires in cytomegalovirus infection. TCRdb re-analysed the reads in MiXCR, keeping a single row per CDR3 protein. In the table there are around 800,000 distinct CDR3 sequences, approximately 30% of which are singletons. V lost 4 bases to trimming and J lost 4 bases; unmatched junction nucleotides: 9. The CDR3 extends over 16 amino acids. Germline V CDR1 and CDR2: MNHEY, SVGAGI. For this clonotype: What it binds is not known.

Study findings and constraints: The study identified carriers of CMV plus the relevant HLA from cumulative public TCR beta family frequency.

The TCR comes from a human donor in good health (CMV status not recorded). Some clones in this sample may be carry-over from other donors' samples. The rearrangement uses TRBV6-5 and TRBJ2-1, with 8 bases that match TRBD1. The sample in question was cultured CD8+ T cells from PBMCs, obtained from culture after CMV antigen stimulation. The CDR3 DNA follows: TGTGCCAGCAGTTCCCTAGACAGGGGTCCTTACAATGAGCAGTTCTTC. Its translation is CASSSLDRGPYNEQFF.